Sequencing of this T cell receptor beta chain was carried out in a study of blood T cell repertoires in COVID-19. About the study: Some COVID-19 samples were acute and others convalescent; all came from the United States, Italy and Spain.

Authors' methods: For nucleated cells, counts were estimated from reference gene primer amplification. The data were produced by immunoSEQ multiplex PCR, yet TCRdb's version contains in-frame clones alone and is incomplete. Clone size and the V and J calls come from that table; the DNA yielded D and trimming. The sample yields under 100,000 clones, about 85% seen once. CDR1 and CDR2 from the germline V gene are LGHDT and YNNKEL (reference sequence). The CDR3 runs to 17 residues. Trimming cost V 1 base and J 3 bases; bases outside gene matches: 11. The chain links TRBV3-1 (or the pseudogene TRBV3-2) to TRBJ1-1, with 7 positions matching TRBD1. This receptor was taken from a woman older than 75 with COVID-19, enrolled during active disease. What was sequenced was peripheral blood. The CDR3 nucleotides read TGTGCCAGCAGCCAAGTGAACAGGGGATATTTCGACACTGAAGCTTTCTTT. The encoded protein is CASSQVNRGYFDTEAFF.